A single sample gave rise to the 10 T cell receptor beta chains below, sequenced in a study of identical twins. TCRdb fed the 5' RACE reads into MiXCR, producing one record per CDR3 protein. The top ten clones hold approximately 0.5% of a sample with 450,000 to 600,000 distinct CDR3 sequences, 20% to 25% of them seen once. These data were also filed under a second study, of yellow fever vaccine responses in identical twins.

The sample was CD4+ T cells sorted from blood. The receptors derive from a woman under 30 in good health.

This clonotype has only a few counts. The gene calls are TRBV20-1 and TRBJ2-2, with D tentatively TRBD1 (6 bases). V dropped 7 bases and J dropped 4 bases, with 10 bases sitting between them. This CDR3 is 12 amino acids long. Germline V CDR1 and CDR2: DFQATT, SNEGSKA (reference sequence). CDR3 loop: CSVQGPTGELFF. In DNA form, the CDR3 reads TGCAGTGTGCAGGGGCCCACCGGGGAGCTGTTTTTT.

This clonotype was seen a handful of times. The genes are TRBV5-1 and TRBJ2-2, with TRBD1 matching 8 bases. V lost 4 bases and J lost 7; bases outside the gene matches: 9. Germline CDR1 SGHRS, CDR2 YFSETQ. This CDR3 is built from 15 residues. The CDR3 DNA reads TGCGCCAGCAGCCCTGGACAGGGAATCTTCGGGGAGCTGTTTTTT. Its translation: CASSPGQGIFGELFF.

This chain links TRBV11-3 with TRBJ2-7; TRBD2 is a possible D gene (6 bases). CDR3 length equals 14 residues. V lost 3 bases to trimming and J lost 4 bases, with 13 bases between them. Germline CDR1 and CDR2: SGHNT and YENEEA. This chain's CDR3 is CASSFTGSGYEQYF. In DNA form, the CDR3 reads TGTGCCAGCAGCTTTACCGGGAGCGGGTACGAGCAGTACTTC. Based on the CDR3 plus reference TRBV11-3 and TRBJ2-7, the full variable domain is EAGVVQSPRYKIIEKKQPVAFWCNPISGHNTLYWYLQNLGQGPELLIRYENEEAVDDSQLPKDRFSAERLKGVDSTLKIQPAELGDSAVYLCASSFTGSGYEQYFGPGTRLTVT.

The chain links TRBV15 to TRBJ2-3; no clear D gene. Germline V CDR1 and CDR2: LNHNV, YYDKDF (reference sequence). V was cut by 2 bases and J by 5 bases, with 11 bases left in between. There are 14 residues in the CDR3. CDR3 loop: CATSRQAPQDTQYF. In nucleotides, the CDR3 is TGTGCCACCAGCAGACAGGCCCCCCAAGATACGCAGTATTTT.

This clonotype was seen a single time. The chain combines TRBV20-1 with TRBJ1-2; no reliable D call. Germline V lookup: CDR1 DFQATT, CDR2 SNEGSKA (reference sequence). This CDR3 contains 13 residues. Between the trimmed V and J ends, which lost 6 bases and 8 bases, there was a span of 19 bases. This CDR3 reads CSARREVSLGYTF. CDR3 nucleotide sequence: TGCAGTGCCAGGAGGGAGGTCTCATTGGGCTACACCTTC.

The V gene is TRBV29-1, the J gene TRBJ2-1, with a possible D match to TRBD2 (5 bases). The CDR3 runs to 14 residues. CDR1 and CDR2 (germline): SQVTM, ANQGSEA. V was clipped by 4 bases and J by 9 bases, with 19 bases between them. CDR3: CSVVPPPGYGEQFF. CDR3 DNA: TGCAGCGTTGTCCCCCCCCCGGGGTATGGTGAGCAGTTCTTC.

CDR3 residues: CASSQEQGAGEAFF. The CDR3 DNA follows: TGTGCCAGCAGCCAAGAACAGGGGGCAGGTGAAGCTTTCTTT. The chain joins TRBV3-1 to TRBJ1-1; 9 bases line up with TRBD1. Germline loops: CDR1 LGHDT, CDR2 YNNKEL (reference sequence). The CDR3 totals 14 residues. The ends lost 0 bases at V and 7 bases at J; junction bases unmatched: 3.

This chain connects TRBV10-3 to TRBJ2-1; 9 bases are shared with TRBD2. J was trimmed by 9 bases and V by 6 bases; bases with no gene match: 9. This CDR3 has 14 amino acids. The germline V gene encodes CDR1 ENHRY and CDR2 SYGVKD. The CDR3 loop reads CAISVAGEEGEQFF. CDR3 bases: TGTGCCATCAGCGTAGCGGGAGAGGAAGGTGAGCAGTTCTTC.

This clonotype showed up just a few times. The chain joins TRBV7-2 to TRBJ2-3, with TRBD2 as a possible D gene (5 bases). The V end lost 5 bases, the J end lost 8 bases, and 11 bases lay between the germline ends. The CDR3 is made up of 12 amino acids. From germline, CDR1 is SGHTA and CDR2 FQGNSA. The CDR3 protein is CASSPERVTQYF. In nucleotides, the CDR3 is TGTGCCAGCAGCCCGGAGAGGGTTACGCAGTATTTT. Drawing the rest from reference TRBV7-2 and TRBJ2-3, the complete variable domain is GAGVSQSPSNKVTEKGKDVELRCDPISGHTALYWYRQSLGQGLEFLIYFQGNSAPDKSGLPSDRFSAERTGGSVSTLTIQRTQQEDSAVYLCASSPERVTQYFGPGTRLTVL.

This clonotype was seen only a few times. The chain is built from TRBV12-3 or TRBV12-4 and TRBJ1-6; maybe TRBD1 (6 bases). Deletions cut 4 bases from V and 6 bases from J, with 10 bases between. This CDR3 has 14 amino acids. The CDR3: CASSSGGPNSPLHF. CDR3 in DNA: TGTGCCAGCAGTTCGGGGGGGCCTAATTCACCCCTCCACTTT.